These T cell receptor beta chains were read from a single sample in a study of neurological immune-mediated disorders. TCRdb ran MiXCR on the 5' RACE reads and lists one entry per CDR3 protein. The sample contains about 15,000 distinct CDR3 sequences, 3% to 3.5% of which appear only once. The sequencing input was CD8+ T cells from blood. The receptors were sampled from a woman aged 40-49 years in good health. The CDR3 runs from the conserved cysteine through the conserved F or W. Each record gives: clone size, J gene, D gene, V gene, CDR3 DNA, CDR3 protein. D genes are given only for firm matches. Size is stated for part of the rows, as once, few or many counts, or as a class when the clone is expanded.

size: many
J: TRBJ2-3
D: -
V: TRBV6-2/TRBV6-3
DNA: TGTGCCAGCAGTTACCTCGTGGTAGCGCCGACGAGAGCGGATACGCAGTATTTT
CDR3: CASSYLVVAPTRADTQYF

size: many
J: TRBJ2-2
D: -
V: TRBV6-2/TRBV6-3
DNA: TGTGCCAGCCGACGATTTTATTGGACCCGAGGGGACACCGGGGAGCTGTTTTTT
CDR3: CASRRFYWTRGDTGELFF

size: many
J: TRBJ2-1
D: TRBD2
V: TRBV28
DNA: TGTGCCAGCATAGGTTCAGGCGGGAGGCCGATATACAATGAGCAGTTCTTC
CDR3: CASIGSGGRPIYNEQFF

size: medium-sized
J: TRBJ2-7
D: -
V: TRBV29-1
DNA: TGCAGCGTTCTCAGGGTGGGCGAGCAGTACTTC
CDR3: CSVLRVGEQYF

size: medium-sized
J: TRBJ2-1
D: -
V: TRBV5-5
DNA: TGTGCCAGCAGCTCAACGTGGGACGGTTACAATGAGCAGTTCTTC
CDR3: CASSSTWDGYNEQFF

size: many
J: TRBJ2-3
D: -
V: TRBV28
DNA: TGTGCCAGCAGCCCTAATTCCAGGAGCACAGATACGCAGTATTTT
CDR3: CASSPNSRSTDTQYF

size: -
J: TRBJ2-7
D: TRBD2
V: TRBV6-2/TRBV6-3
DNA: TGTGCCAGCAGTGTATTTGGGACTACCTACTACGAGCAGTACTTC
CDR3: CASSVFGTTYYEQYF

size: medium-sized
J: TRBJ2-3
D: TRBD1
V: TRBV24-1
DNA: TGTGCCACCAGTGATTTACGGCAGGGGGCGAAGTTCGCAGATACGCAGTATTTT
CDR3: CATSDLRQGAKFADTQYF

size: few
J: TRBJ2-3
D: -
V: TRBV7-2
DNA: TGTGCCAGCAGCTTAGTTGGGGGATTCTCGAGCACAGATACGCAGTATTTT
CDR3: CASSLVGGFSSTDTQYF

size: many
J: TRBJ2-7
D: -
V: TRBV11-2
DNA: TGTGCCAGCAGCCCCTCATTAGAAGGGACCTACGAGCAGTACTTC
CDR3: CASSPSLEGTYEQYF

size: many
J: TRBJ2-1
D: TRBD2
V: TRBV7-8
DNA: TGTGCCAGCAGCTTAGGATCTAGCGGTGCCTACAATGAGCAGTTCTTC
CDR3: CASSLGSSGAYNEQFF

size: many
J: TRBJ1-6
D: -
V: TRBV27
DNA: TGTGCCAGCAACATAGGTTTATCTAATTCACCCCTCCACTTT
CDR3: CASNIGLSNSPLHF

size: many
J: TRBJ2-1
D: -
V: TRBV5-1
DNA: TGCGCCAGCAGCTTGGCGGAGTCGAGCGAAAACAATGAGCAGTTCTTC
CDR3: CASSLAESSENNEQFF

size: many
J: TRBJ2-7
D: -
V: TRBV7-6
DNA: TGTGCCAGCAGCTTAAGTCCAGGGAGGGAGCAGTACTTC
CDR3: CASSLSPGREQYF

size: many
J: TRBJ2-2
D: -
V: TRBV9
DNA: TGTGCCAGCAGCTGGGGGAGTGGGCCCACCGGGGAGCTGTTTTTT
CDR3: CASSWGSGPTGELFF

size: many
J: TRBJ2-1
D: -
V: TRBV28
DNA: TGTGCCAGCAGTTTTCCAGACCGCGAACGGGGTGAGCAGTTCTTC
CDR3: CASSFPDRERGEQFF

size: many
J: TRBJ2-5
D: -
V: TRBV3-1
DNA: TGTGCCAGCAGCCAAGAGCGAGAGACCCAGTACTTC
CDR3: CASSQERETQYF

size: many
J: TRBJ2-1
D: -
V: TRBV28
DNA: TGTGCCAGCAGTTACGGAACTGCCCCTGGCGATGAGCAGTTCTTC
CDR3: CASSYGTAPGDEQFF

size: many
J: TRBJ1-1
D: -
V: TRBV12-3/TRBV12-4
DNA: TGTGCCAGCAGGTTCGGGATGTTTCGGAACACTGAAGCTTTCTTT
CDR3: CASRFGMFRNTEAFF

size: many
J: TRBJ2-7
D: -
V: TRBV29-1
DNA: TGCAGCGCTGTTGGGTACGAGCAGTACTTC
CDR3: CSAVGYEQYF

size: many
J: TRBJ1-2
D: -
V: TRBV27
DNA: TGTGCCAGCAGTTCACAGCCAAACTATGGCTACACCTTC
CDR3: CASSSQPNYGYTF

size: many
J: TRBJ2-1
D: -
V: TRBV4-1
DNA: TGCGCCAGCAGCCTAGTCGGGGGCTCCTACAATGAGCAGTTCTTC
CDR3: CASSLVGGSYNEQFF

size: many
J: TRBJ2-1
D: -
V: TRBV20-1
DNA: TGCAGTGCTAGGAGCGGGTCCGGGGATGAGCAGTTCTTC
CDR3: CSARSGSGDEQFF

size: many
J: TRBJ2-7
D: TRBD2
V: TRBV6-5
DNA: TGTGCCAGCACCGAAACTAGCGGTTACTCCTACGAGCAGTACTTC
CDR3: CASTETSGYSYEQYF

size: many
J: TRBJ2-2
D: TRBD1
V: TRBV5-1
DNA: TGCGCCAGCAGCGGGACAGGTCCCGGGGAGCTGTTTTTT
CDR3: CASSGTGPGELFF

size: few
J: TRBJ2-5
D: -
V: TRBV10-2
DNA: TGCGCCAGCAGTCAGCTGCGTCTCCAAGAGACCCAGTACTTC
CDR3: CASSQLRLQETQYF

size: many
J: TRBJ2-5
D: -
V: TRBV7-9
DNA: TGTGCCAGCAGCTTAGGGACAAGGGGAACTAAAGAGACCCAGTACTTC
CDR3: CASSLGTRGTKETQYF

size: few
J: TRBJ2-2
D: TRBD2
V: TRBV7-6
DNA: TGTGCCAGCAGCTTATACCTAGCGGGAGAGATCTCCACCGGGGAGCTGTTTTTT
CDR3: CASSLYLAGEISTGELFF

size: many
J: TRBJ2-3
D: TRBD1
V: TRBV20-1
DNA: TGCAGTGCTACCTCGTGGGGCAGGGGGACGACAGATACGCAGTATTTT
CDR3: CSATSWGRGTTDTQYF

size: many
J: TRBJ2-3
D: -
V: TRBV4-2
DNA: TGTGCCAGCAGCCAAGAGGGTGGTCCACTAGCAGCCAAGGATACGCAGTATTTT
CDR3: CASSQEGGPLAAKDTQYF

size: many
J: TRBJ2-1
D: -
V: TRBV21-1
DNA: TGTGCCAGCTCGGGACGGTTCTCCTACAATGAGCAGTTCTTC
CDR3: CASSGRFSYNEQFF

size: many
J: TRBJ1-1
D: -
V: TRBV19
DNA: TGTGCCAGTAGTATGGGACACCCCGAAGCTTTCTTT
CDR3: CASSMGHPEAFF

size: -
J: TRBJ1-1
D: -
V: TRBV15
DNA: TGTGCCACCAGCAGGGGGAGGGACACTCGCTCTGAAGCTTTCTTT
CDR3: CATSRGRDTRSEAFF

size: many
J: TRBJ1-1
D: -
V: TRBV5-1
DNA: TGCGCCAGCAGCTTGGGATTGGGGAGTACTGAAGCTTTCTTT
CDR3: CASSLGLGSTEAFF

size: few
J: TRBJ2-5
D: -
V: TRBV7-9
DNA: TGTGCCAGCAGCTTAGTCGGGGGTGGGGAGACCCAGTACTTC
CDR3: CASSLVGGGETQYF

size: many
J: TRBJ2-3
D: TRBD1
V: TRBV5-1
DNA: TGCGCCAGCAGCCACAGGGGGCCTAACACAGATACGCAGTATTTT
CDR3: CASSHRGPNTDTQYF

size: many
J: TRBJ2-4
D: TRBD2
V: TRBV25-1
DNA: TGTGCCAGCAGTGATTGGGGGGGAGACATTCAGTACTTC
CDR3: CASSDWGGDIQYF

size: many
J: TRBJ1-2
D: -
V: TRBV7-2
DNA: TGTGCCAGCAGCGGTCGCGGGGACTATGGCTACACCTTC
CDR3: CASSGRGDYGYTF

size: many
J: TRBJ2-7
D: TRBD2
V: TRBV6-2/TRBV6-3
DNA: TGTGCCAGCAGTTACTTAGCGGGAGGATGGGAGCAGTACTTC
CDR3: CASSYLAGGWEQYF

size: many
J: TRBJ2-1
D: -
V: TRBV18
DNA: TGTGCCAGCTCATCCGGGGGTGAAGGGCATGAGCAGTTCTTC
CDR3: CASSSGGEGHEQFF

size: large
J: TRBJ2-5
D: TRBD2
V: TRBV20-1
DNA: TGCAGTGCTAGACTACTAGCGGGAGACCTAGAGACCCAGTACTTC
CDR3: CSARLLAGDLETQYF

size: few
J: TRBJ2-1
D: -
V: TRBV20-1
DNA: TGCAGTGCTCCGAAGACCCCCTACAATGAGCAGTTCTTC
CDR3: CSAPKTPYNEQFF

size: many
J: TRBJ2-2
D: TRBD1
V: TRBV29-1
DNA: TGCAGCGTTGAAGGATCGGCCGGGACAGTTGGTACCGGGGAGCTGTTTTTT
CDR3: CSVEGSAGTVGTGELFF

size: medium-sized
J: TRBJ2-1
D: TRBD2
V: TRBV2
DNA: TGTGCCAGCAGGGAACTAGCGGGAGGGGAGCAGTTCTTC
CDR3: CASRELAGGEQFF

size: few
J: TRBJ2-2
D: TRBD2
V: TRBV7-7
DNA: TGTGCCAGCAGCCTTCTAGCGGGGGACACCGGGGAGCTGTTTTTT
CDR3: CASSLLAGDTGELFF

size: many
J: TRBJ2-6
D: -
V: TRBV7-6
DNA: TGTGCCAGCAGCTTATCCCCAGACGGGGGGCGCATGGGTGGCAACGTCCTGACTTTC
CDR3: CASSLSPDGGRMGGNVLTF

size: many
J: TRBJ2-3
D: -
V: TRBV6-7
DNA: TGTGCCAGCAGTTCCTCCGGCGGAGATACGCAGTATTTT
CDR3: CASSSSGGDTQYF

size: many
J: TRBJ2-5
D: TRBD2
V: TRBV3-1
DNA: TGTGCCAGCAGCCAAGATAACCGCGGGAGAGAGACCCAGTACTTC
CDR3: CASSQDNRGRETQYF

size: few
J: TRBJ2-7
D: -
V: TRBV19
DNA: TGTGCCAGTGCCGATGGGGCGTACTACGAGCAGTACTTC
CDR3: CASADGAYYEQYF

size: many
J: TRBJ2-1
D: -
V: TRBV28
DNA: TGTGCCAGCAGCCCTTTAGTCTATGAGCAGTTCTTC
CDR3: CASSPLVYEQFF

size: many
J: TRBJ2-2
D: TRBD2
V: TRBV24-1
DNA: TGTGCCACCAGTGATCCGGGGACTAGCAGGACCGGGGAGCTGTTTTTT
CDR3: CATSDPGTSRTGELFF

size: many
J: TRBJ2-7
D: TRBD2
V: TRBV28
DNA: TGTGCCAGCAGGGAGGGACTAGCGGCCTCCTACGAGCAGTACTTC
CDR3: CASREGLAASYEQYF

size: many
J: TRBJ2-7
D: TRBD2
V: TRBV6-2/TRBV6-3
DNA: TGTGCCAGCAGTTACTACCGACTAGCGGAGGCCCTCTACGAGCAGTACTTC
CDR3: CASSYYRLAEALYEQYF

size: many
J: TRBJ2-7
D: TRBD2
V: TRBV5-1
DNA: TGCGCCAGCCGGGGTTTAGCGGGGGAAAGAGGCTACGAGCAGTACTTC
CDR3: CASRGLAGERGYEQYF

size: many
J: TRBJ2-1
D: -
V: TRBV19
DNA: TGTGCCAGTAGACCCGGACAAGATGAGCAGTTCTTC
CDR3: CASRPGQDEQFF

size: many
J: TRBJ2-7
D: TRBD2
V: TRBV20-1
DNA: TGCAGTGCTAGAGATCCTAGCGGGATCTACGAGCAGTACTTC
CDR3: CSARDPSGIYEQYF

size: -
J: TRBJ1-2
D: TRBD1
V: TRBV20-1
DNA: TGCAGTGCCCATTGGACAGGGCAGTATGGCTACACCTTC
CDR3: CSAHWTGQYGYTF